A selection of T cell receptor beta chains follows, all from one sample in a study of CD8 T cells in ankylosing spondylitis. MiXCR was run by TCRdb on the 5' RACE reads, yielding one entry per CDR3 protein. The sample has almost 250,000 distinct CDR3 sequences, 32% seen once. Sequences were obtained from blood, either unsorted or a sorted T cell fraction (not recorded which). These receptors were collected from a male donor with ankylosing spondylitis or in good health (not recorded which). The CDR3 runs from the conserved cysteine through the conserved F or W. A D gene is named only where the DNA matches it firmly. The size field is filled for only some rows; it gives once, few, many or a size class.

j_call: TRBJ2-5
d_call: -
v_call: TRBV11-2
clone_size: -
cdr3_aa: CASSHGARETQYF
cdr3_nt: TGTGCCAGCAGCCACGGGGCCAGGGAGACCCAGTACTTC

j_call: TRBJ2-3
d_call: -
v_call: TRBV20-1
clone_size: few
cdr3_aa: CSAREGGPSTDTQYF
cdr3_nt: TGCAGTGCTAGAGAGGGGGGCCCTAGCACAGATACGCAGTATTTT

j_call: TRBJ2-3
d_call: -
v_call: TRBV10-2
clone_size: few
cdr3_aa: CASSELPDTQYF
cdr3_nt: TGCGCCAGCAGTGAGTTGCCAGATACGCAGTATTTT

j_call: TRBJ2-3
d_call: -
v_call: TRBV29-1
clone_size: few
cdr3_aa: CSVVVGGYDTDTQYF
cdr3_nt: TGCAGCGTTGTTGTAGGGGGTTACGACACAGATACGCAGTATTTT

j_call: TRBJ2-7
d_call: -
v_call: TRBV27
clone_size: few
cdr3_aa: CASSLTSGPLMDHEQYF
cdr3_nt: TGTGCCAGCAGTCTCACGTCAGGACCCCTAATGGACCACGAGCAGTACTTC

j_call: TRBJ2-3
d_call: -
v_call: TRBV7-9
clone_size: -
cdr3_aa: CASSTYTDTQYF
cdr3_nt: TGTGCCAGCAGCACCTACACAGATACGCAGTATTTT

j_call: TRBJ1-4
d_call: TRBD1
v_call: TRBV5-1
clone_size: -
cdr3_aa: CASSTQGAPEKLFF
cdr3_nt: TGCGCCAGCAGCACCCAGGGGGCGCCTGAAAAACTGTTTTTT

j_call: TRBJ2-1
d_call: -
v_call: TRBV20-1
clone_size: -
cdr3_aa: CSAPFSFYNEQFF
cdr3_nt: TGCAGTGCTCCCTTTTCCTTTTACAATGAGCAGTTCTTC

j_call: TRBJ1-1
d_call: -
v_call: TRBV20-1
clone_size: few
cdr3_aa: CSLPPGFSENTEAFF
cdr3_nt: TGCAGCCTCCCCCCGGGGTTCAGTGAGAACACTGAAGCTTTCTTT

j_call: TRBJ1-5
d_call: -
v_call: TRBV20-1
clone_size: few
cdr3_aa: CSASQPNSNQPQHF
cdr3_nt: TGCAGTGCTAGTCAGCCTAATAGCAATCAGCCCCAGCATTTT

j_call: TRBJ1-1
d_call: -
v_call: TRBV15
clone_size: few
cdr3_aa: CATSRDTVQVNTEAFF
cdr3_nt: TGTGCCACCAGCAGAGATACTGTCCAGGTGAACACTGAAGCTTTCTTT

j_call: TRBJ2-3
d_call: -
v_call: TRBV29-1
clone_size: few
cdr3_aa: CSAHQRYTDTQYF
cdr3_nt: TGCAGCGCCCACCAGCGATACACAGATACGCAGTATTTT

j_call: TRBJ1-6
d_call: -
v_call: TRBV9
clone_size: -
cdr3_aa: CASSAGTGFYNSPLHF
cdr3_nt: TGTGCCAGCAGCGCGGGAACAGGGTTCTATAATTCACCCCTCCACTTT

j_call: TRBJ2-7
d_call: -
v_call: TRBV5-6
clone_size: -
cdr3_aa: CASSFVTSYEQYF
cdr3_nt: TGTGCCAGCAGCTTCGTGACCTCCTACGAGCAGTACTTC

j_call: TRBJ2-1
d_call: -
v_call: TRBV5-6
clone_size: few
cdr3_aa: CASSLWARLNEQFF
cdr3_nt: TGTGCCAGCAGCTTGTGGGCCAGGCTCAATGAGCAGTTCTTC

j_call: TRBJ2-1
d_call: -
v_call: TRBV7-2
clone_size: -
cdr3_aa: CASSLVYNNEQFF
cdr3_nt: TGTGCCAGCAGCTTAGTTTACAACAATGAGCAGTTCTTC

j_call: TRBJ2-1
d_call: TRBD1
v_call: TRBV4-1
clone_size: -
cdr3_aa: CASSQGTGDYNEQFF
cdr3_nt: TGCGCCAGCAGCCAGGGGACAGGTGATTACAATGAGCAGTTCTTC

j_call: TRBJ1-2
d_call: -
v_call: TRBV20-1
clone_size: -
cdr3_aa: CSARAQGLGGYTF
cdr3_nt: TGCAGTGCTAGAGCACAGGGCCTCGGTGGCTACACCTTC

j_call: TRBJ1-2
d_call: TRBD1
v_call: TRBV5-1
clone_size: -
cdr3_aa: CASSLETGRSGYTF
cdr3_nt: TGCGCCAGCAGCTTGGAGACAGGGAGGAGTGGCTACACCTTC

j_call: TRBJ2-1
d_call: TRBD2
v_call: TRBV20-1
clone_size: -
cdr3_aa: CSARDGGGSSYNEQFF
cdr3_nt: TGCAGTGCTAGAGATGGGGGGGGGAGCTCCTACAATGAGCAGTTCTTC

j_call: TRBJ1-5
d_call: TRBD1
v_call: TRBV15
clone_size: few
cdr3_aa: CATSSTRDRGQPQHF
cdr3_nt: TGTGCCACCAGCAGTACCCGGGACAGGGGCCAGCCCCAGCATTTT

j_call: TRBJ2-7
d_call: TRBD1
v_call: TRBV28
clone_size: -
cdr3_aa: CASSPDRWEQYF
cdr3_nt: TGTGCCAGCAGCCCGGACAGGTGGGAGCAGTACTTC

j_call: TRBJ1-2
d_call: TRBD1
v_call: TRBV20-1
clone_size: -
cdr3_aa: CSARTGQDNYGYTF
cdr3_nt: TGCAGTGCTAGAACAGGACAGGATAACTATGGCTACACCTTC

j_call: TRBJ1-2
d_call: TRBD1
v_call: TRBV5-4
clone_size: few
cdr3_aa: CASSPDRGNYGYTF
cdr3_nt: TGTGCCAGCAGCCCTGACAGGGGCAACTATGGCTACACCTTC

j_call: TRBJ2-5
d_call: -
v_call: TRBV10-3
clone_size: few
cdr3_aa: CAISDMRSGETQYF
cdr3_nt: TGTGCCATCAGTGACATGCGGTCCGGAGAGACCCAGTACTTC

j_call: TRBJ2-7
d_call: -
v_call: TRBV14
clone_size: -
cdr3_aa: CASSQQGSLSYEQYF
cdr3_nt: TGTGCCAGCAGCCAACAGGGCTCCTTATCCTACGAGCAGTACTTC

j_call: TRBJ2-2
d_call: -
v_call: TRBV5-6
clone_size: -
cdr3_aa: CASSPPSALVVGELFF
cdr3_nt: TGTGCCAGCAGCCCGCCGTCAGCTCTGGTGGTCGGGGAGCTGTTTTTT

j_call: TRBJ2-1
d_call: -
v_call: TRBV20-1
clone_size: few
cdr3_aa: CSARRAGTPHYNEQFF
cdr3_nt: TGCAGTGCTAGGAGGGCGGGGACGCCCCACTACAATGAGCAGTTCTTC

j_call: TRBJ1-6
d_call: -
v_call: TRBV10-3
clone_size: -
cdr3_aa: CAISSQDNSPLHF
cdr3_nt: TGTGCCATCAGTTCCCAGGATAATTCACCCCTCCACTTT

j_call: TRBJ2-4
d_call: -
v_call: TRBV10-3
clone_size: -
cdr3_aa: CAISEPLEGWYF
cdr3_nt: TGTGCCATCAGTGAGCCCCTTGAGGGGTGGTACTTC

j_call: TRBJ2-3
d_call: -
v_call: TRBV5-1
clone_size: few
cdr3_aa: CASSLVRGDTQYF
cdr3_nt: TGCGCCAGCAGCTTGGTACGGGGGGATACGCAGTATTTT

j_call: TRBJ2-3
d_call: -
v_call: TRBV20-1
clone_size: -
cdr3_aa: CSARDRVGTDTQYF
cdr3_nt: TGCAGTGCTAGAGATCGAGTAGGCACAGATACGCAGTATTTT

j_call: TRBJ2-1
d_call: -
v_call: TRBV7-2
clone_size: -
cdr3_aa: CASSLLRSYNEQFF
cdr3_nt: TGTGCCAGCAGCCTACTCCGCTCCTACAATGAGCAGTTCTTC

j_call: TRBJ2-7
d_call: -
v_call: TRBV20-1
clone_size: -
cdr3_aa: CATARGTYEQYF
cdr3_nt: TGCGCAACGGCGCGGGGAACCTACGAGCAGTACTTC

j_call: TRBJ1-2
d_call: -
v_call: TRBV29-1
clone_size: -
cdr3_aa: CSVGTGPLFYGYTF
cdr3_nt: TGCAGCGTTGGAACGGGGCCGCTTTTCTATGGCTACACCTTC

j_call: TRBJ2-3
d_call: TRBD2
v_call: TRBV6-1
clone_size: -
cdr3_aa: CASLRGGNADTQYF
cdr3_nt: TGTGCCAGCCTCCGGGGGGGCAACGCAGATACGCAGTATTTT

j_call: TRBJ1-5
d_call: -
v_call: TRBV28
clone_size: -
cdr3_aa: CASSLFRSPSNQPQHF
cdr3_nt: TGTGCCAGCAGTTTATTCAGGAGTCCTAGCAATCAGCCCCAGCATTTT

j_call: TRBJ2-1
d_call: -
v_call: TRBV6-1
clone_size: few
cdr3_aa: CASRFVGGHEQFF
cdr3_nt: TGTGCCAGCAGGTTTGTGGGGGGGCATGAGCAGTTCTTC

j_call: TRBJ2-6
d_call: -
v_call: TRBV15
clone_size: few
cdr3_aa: CATLSETTSGANVLTF
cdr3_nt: TGTGCCACCCTATCCGAGACAACCTCTGGGGCCAACGTCCTGACTTTC

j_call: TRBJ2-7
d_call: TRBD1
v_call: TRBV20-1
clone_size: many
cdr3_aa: CSASQGDYEQYF
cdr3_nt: TGCAGTGCTAGCCAGGGGGACTACGAGCAGTACTTC

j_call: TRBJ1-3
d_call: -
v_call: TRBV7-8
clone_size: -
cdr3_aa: CASSSLGGMFGNTIYF
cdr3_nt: TGTGCCAGCAGCTCTTTGGGGGGGATGTTTGGAAACACCATATATTTT

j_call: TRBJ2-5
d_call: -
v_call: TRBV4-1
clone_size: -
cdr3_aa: CASRASLSETQYF
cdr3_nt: TGCGCCAGCAGGGCTAGTCTTTCCGAGACCCAGTACTTC

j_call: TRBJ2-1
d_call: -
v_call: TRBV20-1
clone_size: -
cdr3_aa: CSAHDSSSYNEQFF
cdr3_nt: TGCAGTGCCCACGACTCGAGCTCCTACAATGAGCAGTTCTTC

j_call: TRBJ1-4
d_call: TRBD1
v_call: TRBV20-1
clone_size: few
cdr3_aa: CSARRGLANEKLFF
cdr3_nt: TGCAGTGCTAGAAGGGGGCTGGCTAATGAAAAACTGTTTTTT

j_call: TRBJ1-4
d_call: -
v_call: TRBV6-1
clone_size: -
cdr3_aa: CASRKQGANEKLFF
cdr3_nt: TGTGCCAGCAGAAAACAGGGTGCTAATGAAAAACTGTTTTTT

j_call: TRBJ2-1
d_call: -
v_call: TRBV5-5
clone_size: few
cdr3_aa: CASSPPDRANEQFF
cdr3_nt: TGTGCCAGCAGCCCCCCGGACAGAGCCAATGAGCAGTTCTTC

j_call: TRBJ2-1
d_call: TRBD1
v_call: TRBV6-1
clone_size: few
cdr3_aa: CASRTTGTGAYNEQFF
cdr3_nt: TGTGCCAGCAGAACAACCGGGACAGGGGCCTACAATGAGCAGTTCTTC

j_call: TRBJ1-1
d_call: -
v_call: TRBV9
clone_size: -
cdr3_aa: CASSPEGNTEAFF
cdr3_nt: TGTGCCAGCAGCCCCGAGGGGAACACTGAAGCTTTCTTT

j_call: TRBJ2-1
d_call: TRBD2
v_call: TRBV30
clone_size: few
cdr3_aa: CAWTLAGGPNEQFF
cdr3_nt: TGTGCCTGGACCCTAGCGGGGGGACCCAATGAGCAGTTCTTC

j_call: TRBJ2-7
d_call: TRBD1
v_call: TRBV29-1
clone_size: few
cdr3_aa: CSVTGSGEQYF
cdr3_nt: TGCAGCGTGACAGGGTCGGGGGAGCAGTACTTC

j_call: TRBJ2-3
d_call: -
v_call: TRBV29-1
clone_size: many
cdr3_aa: CSVESRSGTDTQYF
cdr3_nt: TGCAGCGTAGAGTCGCGTTCGGGGACAGATACGCAGTATTTT

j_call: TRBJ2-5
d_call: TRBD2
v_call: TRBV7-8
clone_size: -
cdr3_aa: CASSSPSGGAETQYF
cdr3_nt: TGTGCCAGCAGCTCCCCTAGCGGGGGGGCTGAGACCCAGTACTTC

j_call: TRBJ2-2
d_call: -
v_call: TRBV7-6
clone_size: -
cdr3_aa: CASSLQASAGTGELFF
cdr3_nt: TGTGCCAGCAGCTTACAGGCATCTGCGGGCACCGGGGAGCTGTTTTTT

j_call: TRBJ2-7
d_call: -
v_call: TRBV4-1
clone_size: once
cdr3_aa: CASSQSRTASSYEQYF
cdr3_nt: TGCGCCAGCAGCCAGTCCCGGACCGCAAGCTCCTACGAGCAGTACTTC

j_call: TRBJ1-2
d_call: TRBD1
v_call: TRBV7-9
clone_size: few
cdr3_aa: CASSPERGHGYTF
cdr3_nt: TGTGCCAGCAGCCCAGAAAGGGGGCACGGCTACACCTTC

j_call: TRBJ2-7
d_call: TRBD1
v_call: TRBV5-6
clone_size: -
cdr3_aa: CASSLGDSNYEQYF
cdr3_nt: TGTGCCAGCAGCTTGGGGGACAGCAATTACGAGCAGTACTTC